These 23 T cell receptor beta chains were sequenced from one sample in a study of blood T cell repertoires in COVID-19. Profiled with immunoSEQ multiplex PCR; TCRdb holds only in-frame clones, not every one. The sample yields about 210,000 clones, around four fifths seen once. Material: peripheral blood. Receptors originate from a woman aged 45-60 years with acute or convalescent COVID-19.

The chain uses TRBV28 and TRBJ2-1, with 10 positions matching TRBD2. V lost 4 bases and J lost 7; bases outside the gene matches: 4. The CDR3 has 14 residues. In germline, CDR1 is MDHEN, CDR2 SYDVKM. The CDR3 protein is CASSWLAGENEQFF. For the CDR3, the DNA is TGTGCCAGCAGTTGGCTAGCGGGAGAGAATGAGCAGTTCTTC.

The rearrangement joins TRBV5-4 to TRBJ1-2; no clear D. Trimming removed 3 bases at V and 6 bases at J, with 15 bases between. The CDR3 covers 14 residues. Germline V lookup: CDR1 SGHNT, CDR2 YYREEE (reference sequence). The DNA of the CDR3 is TGTGCCAGCAGCTCCCGGAGTATCGGGGATGGCTACACCTTC. It specifies CASSSRSIGDGYTF.

The genes are TRBV18 and TRBJ2-7; 7 nucleotides match TRBD1. The germline gives CDR1 KGHSH, CDR2 LQKENI. This CDR3 contains 17 residues. V shed 3 bases and J 3 bases; nucleotides not matched to a gene: 14. The CDR3 loop reads CASSPDPRWTGVYEQYF. CDR3 sequence (DNA): TGTGCCAGCTCACCCGATCCTCGATGGACAGGAGTCTACGAGCAGTACTTC.

The rearrangement links TRBV3-1 (or the pseudogene TRBV3-2) to TRBJ2-7, with 12 bases aligning to TRBD2. Germline-derived CDR1 and CDR2 are LGHDT and YNNKEL (reference sequence). V was pared by 2 bases and J by 3 bases, with 8 bases of the junction left unmatched. This CDR3 is built from 17 residues. Here the CDR3 reads CASSQPPTSGSGYEQYF. In DNA, the CDR3 is TGTGCCAGCAGCCAACCCCCGACTAGCGGGAGTGGCTACGAGCAGTACTTC.

This clone turned up a few times. This chain uses TRBV14 with TRBJ2-1; 11 positions agree with TRBD2. Trimming took 4 bases from V and 7 from J; bases not matched to a gene: 15. Germline lookup yields CDR1 SGHDN and CDR2 FVKESK. The CDR3 contains 18 residues. Here the CDR3 DNA reads TGTGCCAGCAGCCCCCTACCCGGGCGTAGCGGGAGGGGGAATGAGCAGTTCTTC. Residues: CASSPLPGRSGRGNEQFF. The full variable domain, in which reference TRBV14 and TRBJ2-1 provide the parts outside the CDR3, is EAGVTQFPSHSVIEKGQTVTLRCDPISGHDNLYWYRRVMGKEIKFLLHFVKESKQDESGMPNNRFLAERTGGTYSTLKVQPAELEDSGVYFCASSPLPGRSGRGNEQFFGPGTRLTVL.

This sequence joins TRBV27 and TRBJ2-5; 7 nucleotides line up with TRBD2. This CDR3 is built from 14 residues. The J segment lost 5 bases and the V segment lost 8 bases, leaving 11 bases of the junction unmatched. The germline gives CDR1 MNHEY, CDR2 SMNVEV (reference sequence). The CDR3 nucleotides are TGTGCCAGCTCGTGGGAGGGACGGACGGAGACCCAGTACTTC. This encodes CASSWEGRTETQYF.

The V call is TRBV18, the J call TRBJ1-2, with D perhaps TRBD1 (6 bases). This CDR3 contains 14 residues. V lost 2 bases and J 4 bases, leaving 11 bases between the germline ends. Germline assignment: CDR1 KGHSH and CDR2 LQKENI. CDR3: CASSPGEQGYGYTF. CDR3 coding DNA: TGTGCCAGCTCACCAGGAGAACAGGGCTATGGCTACACCTTC.

V usage is TRBV3-1 (or the pseudogene TRBV3-2) and J usage is TRBJ2-3, with 9 bases lining up with TRBD1. After removal of 0 bases from V and 4 bases from J, the junction contained 5 bases not matched to a gene. Germline CDR1 is LGHDT and CDR2 is YNNKEL (reference sequence). The CDR3 consists of 16 residues. This CDR3 reads CASSQEGTGWADTQYF. For the CDR3, the DNA is TGTGCCAGCAGCCAAGAGGGGACAGGGTGGGCAGATACGCAGTATTTT.

The gene calls are TRBV24-1 and TRBJ2-1; D ambiguous. The CDR3 has 16 amino acids. Germline V CDR1 and CDR2: KGHDR, SFDVKD. V dropped 2 bases and J dropped 10 bases, with 20 bases sitting between them. This chain's CDR3 is CATSDSSPAQAGEQFF. The CDR3 nucleotides read TGTGCCACCAGTGATTCCTCACCCGCCCAAGCCGGGGAGCAGTTCTTC.

The chain joins TRBV6-1 to TRBJ2-7; TRBD1 might be the D (6 bases). The length of the CDR3 is 15 residues. Germline V gene sequence: CDR1 MNHNS, CDR2 SASEGT. With 3 bases removed from V and 2 bases from J, the gap between germline ends came to 14 bases. CDR3 sequence (DNA): TGTGCCAGCAGTGATCCGGGACAAAATCCCTACGAGCAGTACTTC. Its translation: CASSDPGQNPYEQYF.

V gene TRBV28 combines with J gene TRBJ2-7, with 8 bases that match TRBD2. This CDR3 is 14 amino acids long. The V segment lost 5 bases and the J segment 2 bases; nucleotides outside the gene matches: 5. Per germline, CDR1 MDHEN and CDR2 SYDVKM. The CDR3 region is CASSPGTRTYEQYF. For the CDR3, the DNA is TGTGCCAGCAGTCCCGGGACTAGGACCTACGAGCAGTACTTC.

The chain couples TRBV30 to TRBJ1-2; maybe TRBD1 (6 bases). CDR1 and CDR2 from the germline V gene are GTSNPN and SVGIG (reference sequence). V was clipped by 2 bases and J by 8 bases, with 18 bases between them. The CDR3 runs 14 residues. The chain's CDR3 is CAWSTPKDRKGYTF. The CDR3 DNA is TGTGCCTGGAGTACCCCCAAGGACAGAAAGGGCTACACCTTC.

V and J are TRBV29-1 and TRBJ2-1; 7 positions agree with TRBD1. The CDR3 has 18 amino acids. With V trimmed by 0 bases and J by 7 bases, 18 bases remained unmatched. From germline, CDR1 is SQVTM and CDR2 ANQGSEA. The CDR3 is CSVEDLKGAGRLVNEQFF. The CDR3, as DNA: TGCAGCGTTGAAGATTTGAAGGGGGCAGGTAGACTTGTAAATGAGCAGTTCTTC.

This clone was seen a few times. V gene TRBV10-2 combines with J gene TRBJ1-1, with no clear D. Between the trimmed V and J ends, which lost 4 bases and 0 bases, there was a span of 6 bases. The CDR3 length is 13 residues. CDR1 and CDR2 (germline): WSHSY, SAAADI. CDR3: CASSGGMNTEAFF. The CDR3 nucleotides are TGCGCCAGCAGTGGCGGGATGAACACTGAAGCTTTCTTT.

The genes are TRBV5-1 and TRBJ2-5; D is undetermined. This CDR3 has 14 amino acids. CDR1 is SGHRS, CDR2 YFSETQ, per germline. Trimming removed 5 bases from V and 2 bases from J, with 13 bases in between. The CDR3 here is CASRNTGRQETQYF. The DNA of the CDR3 is TGCGCCAGCAGAAATACCGGCAGGCAAGAGACCCAGTACTTC.

The rearrangement joins TRBV6-5 to TRBJ1-1, with TRBD1 matching 9 bases. This CDR3 contains 13 residues. V dropped 6 bases and J dropped 6; count of bases not matched to a gene: 5. Germline V gives CDR1 MNHEY, CDR2 SVGAGI. CDR3 nucleotide sequence: TGTGCCAGCAGAGGGACAGGGAATCCTGAAGCTTTCTTT. Translation: CASRGTGNPEAFF.

The J gene is TRBJ2-3, the V gene TRBV9; TRBD2 matches at 9 bases. The CDR3 is made up of 16 amino acids. V lost 0 bases to trimming and J lost 3 bases; unmatched junction nucleotides: 5. Germline CDR1 and CDR2: SGDLS and YYNGEE. Here the CDR3 DNA reads TGTGCCAGCAGCGTAGAAGCGGGAGGCCTAACAGATACGCAGTATTTT. Protein: CASSVEAGGLTDTQYF.

The rearrangement uses TRBV19 and TRBJ2-3, with D possibly matching TRBD2 (6 bases). Germline V lookup: CDR1 LNHDA, CDR2 SQIVND (reference sequence). V lost 9 bases to trimming and J lost 4 bases, with 20 bases between them. This CDR3 region has 15 residues. This CDR3 reads CASAPPGRGADTQYF. The CDR3 DNA reads TGTGCCAGCGCACCTCCCGGGAGAGGAGCAGATACGCAGTATTTT.

This clone has just one count. The chain couples TRBV2 to TRBJ2-2; 11 bases are a match to TRBD1. Germline V CDR1 and CDR2: SNHLY, FYNNEI. The length of the CDR3 is 16 residues. J gave up 5 bases and V 5 bases, and 7 bases lay outside the gene matches. The CDR3 region is CASSLGQGARTGELFF. CDR3 nucleotides: TGTGCCAGCAGTCTAGGACAGGGGGCGCGGACCGGGGAGCTGTTTTTT.

The chain joins TRBV27 to TRBJ2-2, with TRBD1 matching over 7 bases. After removal of 2 bases from V and 5 bases from J, the junction contained 5 bases not matched to a gene. CDR3 size: 15 residues. Germline V lookup: CDR1 MNHEY, CDR2 SMNVEV (reference sequence). CDR3 protein: CASSLRPGGTGELFF. As DNA, the CDR3 is TGTGCCAGCAGTTTACGGCCAGGGGGAACCGGGGAGCTGTTTTTT.

The rearrangement joins TRBV6-4 to TRBJ1-1, with D maybe TRBD1 (5 bases). Looked up from germline, CDR1 is MRHNA and CDR2 is SNTAGT. V lost 3 bases to trimming and J lost 4 bases, with 12 bases between them. The CDR3 consists of 14 residues. The CDR3 DNA reads TGTGCCAGCAGTGAGGGGGGGTCGGGCACTGAAGCTTTCTTT. Its protein product is CASSEGGSGTEAFF.

The table lists this clone with a few counts. This rearrangement joins TRBV3-1 (or the pseudogene TRBV3-2) to TRBJ2-1; D might be TRBD2 (5 bases). This CDR3 has 15 amino acids. Trimming pared 4 bases from V and 7 bases from J, leaving 17 bases between. Germline V gene lookup returns CDR1 LGHDT and CDR2 YNNKEL (reference sequence). The CDR3 DNA reads as TGTGCCAGCAGCCCACCTTCGGTCCCGGGGAATGAGCAGTTCTTC. This translates into CASSPPSVPGNEQFF.

CDR3 coding DNA: TGTGCCAGCAGCTTGACGGGAACAGGGTTTGAAAAACTGTTTTTT. It codes for CASSLTGTGFEKLFF. The chain couples TRBV5-4 to TRBJ1-4; D might be TRBD1 (6 bases). Germline V gives CDR1 SGHNT, CDR2 YYREEE (reference sequence). The CDR3 has 15 residues. V shed 1 base and J shed 7 bases, with 14 bases lying between them.